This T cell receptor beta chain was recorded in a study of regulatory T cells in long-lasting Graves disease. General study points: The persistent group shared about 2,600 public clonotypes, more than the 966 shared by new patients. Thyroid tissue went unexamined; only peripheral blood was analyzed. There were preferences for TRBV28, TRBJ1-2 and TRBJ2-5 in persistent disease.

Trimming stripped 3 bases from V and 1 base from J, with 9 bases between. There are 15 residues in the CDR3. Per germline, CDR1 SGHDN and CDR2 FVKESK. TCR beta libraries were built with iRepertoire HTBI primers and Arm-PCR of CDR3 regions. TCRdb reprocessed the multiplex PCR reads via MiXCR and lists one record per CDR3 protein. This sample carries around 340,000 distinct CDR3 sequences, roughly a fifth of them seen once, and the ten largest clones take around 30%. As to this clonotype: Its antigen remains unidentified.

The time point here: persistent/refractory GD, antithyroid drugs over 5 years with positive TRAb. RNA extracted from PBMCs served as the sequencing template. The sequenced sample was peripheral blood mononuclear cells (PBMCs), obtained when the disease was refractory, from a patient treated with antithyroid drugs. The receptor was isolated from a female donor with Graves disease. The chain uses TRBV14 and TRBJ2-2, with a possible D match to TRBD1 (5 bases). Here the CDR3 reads CASSQTVGNTGELFF. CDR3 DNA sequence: TGTGCCAGCAGCCAGACAGTAGGGAACACCGGGGAGCTGTTTTTT. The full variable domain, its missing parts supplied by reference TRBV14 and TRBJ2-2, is EAGVTQFPSHSVIEKGQTVTLRCDPISGHDNLYWYRRVMGKEIKFLLHFVKESKQDESGMPNNRFLAERTGGTYSTLKVQPAELEDSGVYFCASSQTVGNTGELFFGEGSRLTVL.